A selection of T cell receptor beta chains follows, all from one sample in a study of T cells after posttransplantation cyclophosphamide. TCRdb's copy holds only in-frame clones and misses some; the assay was immunoSEQ multiplex PCR. This sample carries some 40,000 clones, none of them present only once. The sample comprised PBMCs. These receptors were obtained from a woman between 45 and 60 years old in good health and a related stem cell transplant donor. The CDR3 runs from the conserved cysteine through the conserved F or W. The order of the fields is D gene, V gene, J gene, clone size, CDR3 protein. A D gene is named only where the DNA matches it firmly. Some rows mark clone size as missing; the rest say once, few, many or name a class of expanded clone.

TRBD2	TRBV27	TRBJ2-5	many	CASSLSPSGGPETQYF
NA	TRBV27	TRBJ2-7	NA	CASSPRQATYEQYF
TRBD1	TRBV10-1	TRBJ2-7	many	CASSLTGTREQYF
NA	TRBV5-1	TRBJ1-1	many	CASSFRPGMNTEAFF
TRBD1	TRBV6-6	TRBJ2-7	NA	CASSRDRAYEQYF
TRBD1	TRBV9	TRBJ1-2	NA	CASSPAGTGIYGYTF
NA	TRBV5-1	TRBJ2-2	many	CASSLLLHPGELFF
NA	TRBV7-7	TRBJ2-2	many	CASSLTRTGELFF
NA	TRBV5-1	TRBJ1-6	many	CASRGGGPDSPLHF
TRBD2	TRBV5-4	TRBJ2-5	many	CASSSATSGGETQYF